The text below deals with one T cell receptor beta chain. The sample comes from a study of blood T cell repertoires in COVID-19. Study at large: Samples came from the United States, Italy and Spain, spanning acute and convalescent COVID-19. The analysed material was cDNA or gDNA that came from T cells, B-cell-depleted T cells, or PBMCs.

Methods used by the authors: Reference gene primer amplification gave nucleated cell count estimates. Profiling relied on immunoSEQ multiplex PCR, and the TCRdb table lists in-frame clones only, not all of them. The DNA gave D and trimming, while V, J and clone size come from that table. The sample holds under 85,000 clones; less than 90% are singletons and the top ten take around 3.4%. The V and J ends lost 3 bases and 4 bases respectively, with 13 bases between them. The CDR3 is 14 residues long. Germline V gene lookup returns CDR1 MNHEY and CDR2 SMNVEV (reference sequence). The TCR comes from a man aged 45-60 years with acute or convalescent COVID-19. The rearrangement links TRBV27 to TRBJ2-7, with no clear D. The sequencing input was peripheral blood. CDR3 in amino acids: CASSFGLKKYEQYF. The CDR3 bases are TGTGCCAGCAGTTTTGGGCTAAAGAAGTACGAGCAGTACTTC.